This TCR beta chain was sequenced in a study of T cells after yellow fever vaccination. Study-wide results and limits: Although the secondary response was weaker, it peaked faster, at day 5 versus 15.

TCRdb itself ran the 5' RACE reads through MiXCR, one entry per CDR3 protein. The top ten clones hold about 27% of a sample with 70,000 to 80,000 distinct CDR3 sequences, around 7.7% of them seen once. CDR3 length: 15 residues. The germline V and J ends were trimmed by 5 bases and 7 bases, with 20 bases remaining between them. The germline CDR1 and CDR2 sequences are SGHAT and FQNNGV. On this clonotype: As yet, its antigen is unknown.

This chain uses TRBV11-2 with TRBJ2-5, with D possibly being TRBD1 (5 bases). This sample comprised CD8+ T cells sorted from PBMCs, obtained 10 days after the first yellow fever vaccination. This receptor was identified in a man aged 18 to 30 who received the YFV17D yellow fever vaccine. The DNA for the CDR3 is TGTGCCAGCAGCCAGGGCATCTCCCAAGATGGGACCCAGTACTTC. This sequence encodes CASSQGISQDGTQYF.